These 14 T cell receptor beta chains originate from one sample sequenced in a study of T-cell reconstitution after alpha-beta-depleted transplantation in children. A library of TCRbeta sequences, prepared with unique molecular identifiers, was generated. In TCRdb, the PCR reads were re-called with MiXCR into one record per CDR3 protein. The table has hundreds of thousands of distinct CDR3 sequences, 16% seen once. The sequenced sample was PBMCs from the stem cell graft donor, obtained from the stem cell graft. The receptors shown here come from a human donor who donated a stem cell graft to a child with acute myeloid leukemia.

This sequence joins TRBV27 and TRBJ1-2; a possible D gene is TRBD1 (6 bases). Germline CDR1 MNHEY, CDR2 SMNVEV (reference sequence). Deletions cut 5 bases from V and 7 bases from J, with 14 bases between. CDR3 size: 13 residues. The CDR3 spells CASSPYPRGGYTF. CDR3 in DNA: TGTGCCAGCAGTCCCTATCCCAGGGGTGGCTACACCTTC.

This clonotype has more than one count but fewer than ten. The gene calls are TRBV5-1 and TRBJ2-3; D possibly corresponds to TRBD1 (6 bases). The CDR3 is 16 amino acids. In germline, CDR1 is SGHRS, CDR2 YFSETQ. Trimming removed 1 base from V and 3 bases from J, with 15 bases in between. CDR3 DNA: TGCGCCAGCAGCTTGTCTTACAGGGCACCTACAGATACGCAGTATTTT. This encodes CASSLSYRAPTDTQYF. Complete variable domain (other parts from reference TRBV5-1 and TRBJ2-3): KAGVTQTPRYLIKTRGQQVTLSCSPISGHRSVSWYQQTPGQGLQFLFEYFSETQRNKGNFPGRFSGRQFSNSRSEMNVSTLELGDSALYLCASSLSYRAPTDTQYFGPGTRLTVL.

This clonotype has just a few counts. Here the CDR3 DNA reads TGTGCCAGCAGTTTAGTCAGGGGGTACACCGGGGAGCTGTTTTTT. It codes for CASSLVRGYTGELFF. The chain recombines TRBV27 with TRBJ2-2, with 7 bases fitting TRBD1. CDR1 and CDR2 from the germline V gene are MNHEY and SMNVEV (reference sequence). The CDR3 runs to 15 residues. V trimming: 2 bases; J trimming: 3 bases; junction bases outside the gene matches: 3.

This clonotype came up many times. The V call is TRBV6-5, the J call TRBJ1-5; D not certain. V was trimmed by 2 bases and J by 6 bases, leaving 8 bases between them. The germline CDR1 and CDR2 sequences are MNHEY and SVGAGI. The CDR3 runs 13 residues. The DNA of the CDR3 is TGTGCCAGCAGTTACACGTCGACTCAGCCCCAGCATTTT. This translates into CASSYTSTQPQHF.

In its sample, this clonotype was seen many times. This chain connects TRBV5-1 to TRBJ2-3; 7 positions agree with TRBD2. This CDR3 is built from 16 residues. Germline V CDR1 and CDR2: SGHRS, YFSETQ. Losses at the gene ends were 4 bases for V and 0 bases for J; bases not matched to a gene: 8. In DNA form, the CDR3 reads TGCGCCAGCAGCCCAAGACTAGCAGTTAGCACAGATACGCAGTATTTT. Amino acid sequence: CASSPRLAVSTDTQYF.

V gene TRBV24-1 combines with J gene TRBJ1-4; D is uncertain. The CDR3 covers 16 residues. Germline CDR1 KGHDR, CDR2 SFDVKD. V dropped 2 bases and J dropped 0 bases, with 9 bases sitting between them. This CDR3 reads CATSDSAGATNEKLFF. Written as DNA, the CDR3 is TGTGCCACCAGTGATTCTGCCGGTGCAACTAATGAAAAACTGTTTTTT.

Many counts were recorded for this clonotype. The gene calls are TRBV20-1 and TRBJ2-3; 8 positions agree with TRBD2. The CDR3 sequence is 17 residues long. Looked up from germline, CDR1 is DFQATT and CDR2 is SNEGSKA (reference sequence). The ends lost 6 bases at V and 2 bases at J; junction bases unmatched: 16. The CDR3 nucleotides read TGCAGTGCCAACCGGGCCACTAGCGGCCCCGACACAGATACGCAGTATTTT. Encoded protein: CSANRATSGPDTDTQYF.

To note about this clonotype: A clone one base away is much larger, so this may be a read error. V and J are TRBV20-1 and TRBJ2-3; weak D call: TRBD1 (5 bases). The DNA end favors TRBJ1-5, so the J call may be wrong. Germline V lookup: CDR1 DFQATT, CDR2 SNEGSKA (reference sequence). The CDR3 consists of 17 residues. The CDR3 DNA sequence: TGCAGTGCTAGAGACCTTAGGCGGGGGGATGCGGGAGGTACGCAGCATTTT. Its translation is CSARDLRRGDAGGTQHF.

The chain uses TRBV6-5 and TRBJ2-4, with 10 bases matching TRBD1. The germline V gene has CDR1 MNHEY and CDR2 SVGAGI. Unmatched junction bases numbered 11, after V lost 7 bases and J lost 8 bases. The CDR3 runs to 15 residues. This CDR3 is CASTSGWDRGDIQYF. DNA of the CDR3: TGTGCCAGCACCTCCGGATGGGACAGGGGTGACATTCAGTACTTC.

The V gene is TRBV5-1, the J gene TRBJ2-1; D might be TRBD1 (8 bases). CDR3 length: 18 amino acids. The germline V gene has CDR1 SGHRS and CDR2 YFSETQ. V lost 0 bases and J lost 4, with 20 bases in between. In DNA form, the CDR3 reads TGCGCCAGCAGCTTGGGACTGAACAGGGGGGGACGGTACAATGAGCAGTTCTTC. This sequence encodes CASSLGLNRGGRYNEQFF.

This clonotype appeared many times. The CDR3 loop reads CASSLGTGILGNQPQHF. The CDR3 DNA reads as TGTGCCAGCAGTTTAGGGACAGGGATATTAGGCAATCAGCCCCAGCATTTT. The chain employs TRBV12-3 or TRBV12-4 and TRBJ1-5, with 8 bases lining up with TRBD1. The CDR3 consists of 17 residues. The V segment lost 1 base and the J segment 2 bases; nucleotides outside the gene matches: 7.

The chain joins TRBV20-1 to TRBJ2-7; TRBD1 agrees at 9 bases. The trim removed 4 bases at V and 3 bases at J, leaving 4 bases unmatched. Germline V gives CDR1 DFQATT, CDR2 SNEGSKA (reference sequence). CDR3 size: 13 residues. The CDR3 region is CSATGQGIYEQYF. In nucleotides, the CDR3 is TGCAGTGCTACTGGACAGGGGATCTACGAGCAGTACTTC.

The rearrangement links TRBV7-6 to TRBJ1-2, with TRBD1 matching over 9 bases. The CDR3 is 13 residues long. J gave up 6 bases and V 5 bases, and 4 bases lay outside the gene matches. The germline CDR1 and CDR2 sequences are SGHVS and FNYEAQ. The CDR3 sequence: CASSQTGGDGYTF. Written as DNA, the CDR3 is TGTGCCAGCAGCCAGACAGGGGGTGATGGCTACACCTTC.

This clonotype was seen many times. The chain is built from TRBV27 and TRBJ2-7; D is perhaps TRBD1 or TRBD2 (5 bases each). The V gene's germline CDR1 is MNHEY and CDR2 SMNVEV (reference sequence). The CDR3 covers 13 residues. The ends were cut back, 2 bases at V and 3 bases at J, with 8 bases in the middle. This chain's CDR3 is CASSLIGGYEQYV. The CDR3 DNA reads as TGTGCCAGCAGTTTAATTGGGGGCTACGAGCAGTACGTC.